This entry lists 14 T cell receptor beta chains sequenced from one sample in a study of T cell clusters in autoimmune cytopenias. One tube held mixed TRB-A and TRB-B primer pools for touch-down PCR. TCRdb reanalyzed the multiplex PCR reads, giving one entry per CDR3 protein sequence and no DNA. The sample data list around 15,000 distinct CDR3 sequences. Roughly 40,000 genome equivalents of blood DNA were amplified for TRB. The sample also formed part of further work on T cell repertoires in aging, cancer and after chemotherapy.

What was sequenced was peripheral blood. The receptors were gathered from a human donor in good health.

The genes are TRBV6-5 and TRBJ2-3. The CDR3 loop spans 14 amino acids. CDR1 and CDR2 (germline): MNHEY, SVGAGI. CDR3 sequence: CASCTDGGTDTQYF.

This clonotype is deemed medium-sized by its frequency. The chain is built from TRBV29-1 and TRBJ2-1; TCRdb calls TRBD2, which cannot be checked without DNA. CDR1 and CDR2 from the germline V gene are SQVTM and ANQGSEA. There are 12 residues in the CDR3. This chain's CDR3 is CSYIREFNEQFF.

J is TRBJ1-2 and V is TRBV6-5; the TRBD1 assignment by TCRdb is unverifiable without DNA. This CDR3 is 17 amino acids long. Germline V CDR1 and CDR2: MNHEY, SVGAGI. The CDR3 spells CASSYTRQLQTNYGYTF.

The genes are TRBV27 and TRBJ1-2. The CDR3 covers 14 residues. Germline V lookup: CDR1 MNHEY, CDR2 SMNVEV (reference sequence). CDR3 residues: CASSRGPATYGYTF.

The chain combines TRBV5-6 with TRBJ1-3; the D call of TRBD1 rests on TCRdb alone, since no DNA is present to check it. The CDR3 has 14 residues. The germline V gene has CDR1 SGHDT and CDR2 YYEEEE. CDR3 sequence: CASSSGQAGNTIYF.

The chain couples TRBV6-2 or TRBV6-3 to TRBJ2-7; TCRdb's D call, TRBD2, is unchecked because there is no DNA. Germline V gives CDR1 MNHEY, CDR2 SVGEGT. The length of the CDR3 is 15 residues. The CDR3 loop is CASSYGREGTYEQYF.

This sequence joins TRBV30 and TRBJ1-6. CDR3 length: 14 amino acids. Germline loops: CDR1 GTSNPN, CDR2 SVGIG (reference sequence). The CDR3 sequence: CAWSVRSKGSPLHF.

Considering frequency, this clonotype is medium-sized. This rearrangement joins TRBV6-5 to TRBJ2-2; TCRdb selects TRBD1, and the lack of DNA leaves this call unchecked. CDR1 is MNHEY and CDR2 is SVGAGI in the germline V gene. The CDR3 is 14 amino acids. This CDR3 reads CASRGTGITGELFF.

The chain recombines TRBV7-2 with TRBJ2-3; TCRdb names TRBD2, which stays unverified in the absence of DNA. The CDR3 has 12 amino acids. Germline V gives CDR1 SGHTA, CDR2 FQGNSA. CDR3: CASTGSGRAQYF. Drawing the rest from reference TRBV7-2 and TRBJ2-3, the complete variable domain is GAGVSQSPSNKVTEKGKDVELRCDPISGHTALYWYRQSLGQGLEFLIYFQGNSAPDKSGLPSDRFSAERTGGSVSTLTIQRTQQEDSAVYLCASTGSGRAQYFGPGTRLTVL.

The rearrangement links TRBV5-4 to TRBJ1-3; TCRdb outputs TRBD1, but without DNA this stays unchecked. CDR1 is SGHNT, CDR2 YYREEE, per germline (reference sequence). This CDR3 is 15 amino acids long. The CDR3 here is CASSRQDASGNTIYF.

The J gene is TRBJ2-1, the V gene TRBV11-3; TCRdb proposes TRBD1, but this gene call is untestable without DNA. The CDR3 is 16 residues long. Germline V CDR1 and CDR2: SGHNT, YENEEA. The CDR3: CASSLDGGRGDNEQFF.

CDR3 amino acids: CATSDATGTSHEQFF. V usage is TRBV24-1 and J usage is TRBJ2-1; the TRBD2 assignment by TCRdb is unverifiable without DNA. Germline CDR1 and CDR2: KGHDR and SFDVKD. This CDR3 comprises 15 residues.

The chain employs TRBV11-2 and TRBJ2-7; TCRdb returns TRBD2, unconfirmable since there is no DNA. The CDR3 is 13 amino acids. Germline CDR1 and CDR2: SGHAT and FQNNGV. CDR3 sequence: CASSEGLTYEQYF.

The CDR3 loop is CASSPGPSSGANVLTF. The chain carries TRBV12-3 or TRBV12-4 and TRBJ2-6; TCRdb selects TRBD1, and the lack of DNA leaves this call unchecked. The CDR3 runs 16 residues.